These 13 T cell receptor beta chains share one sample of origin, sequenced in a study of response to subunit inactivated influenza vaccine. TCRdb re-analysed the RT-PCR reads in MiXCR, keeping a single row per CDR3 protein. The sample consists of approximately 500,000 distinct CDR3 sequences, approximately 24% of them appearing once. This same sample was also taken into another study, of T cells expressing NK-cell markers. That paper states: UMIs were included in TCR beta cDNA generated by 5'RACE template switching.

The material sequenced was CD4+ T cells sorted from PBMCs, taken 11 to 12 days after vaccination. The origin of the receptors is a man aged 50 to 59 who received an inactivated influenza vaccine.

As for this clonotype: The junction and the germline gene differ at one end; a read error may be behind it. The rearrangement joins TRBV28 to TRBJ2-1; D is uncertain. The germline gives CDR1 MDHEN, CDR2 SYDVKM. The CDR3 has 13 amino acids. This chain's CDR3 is CASIPLTYNEQLF. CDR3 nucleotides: TGTGCCAGCATACCGCTCACCTACAATGAGCAGTTATTC.

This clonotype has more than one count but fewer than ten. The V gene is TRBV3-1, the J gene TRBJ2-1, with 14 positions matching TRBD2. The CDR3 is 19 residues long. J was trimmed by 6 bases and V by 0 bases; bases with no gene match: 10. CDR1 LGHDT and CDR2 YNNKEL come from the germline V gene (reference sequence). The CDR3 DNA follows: TGTGCCAGCAGCCAAGAGACTAGCGGGAGGGCCTTTTTGGTCAATGAGCAGTTCTTC. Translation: CASSQETSGRAFLVNEQFF.

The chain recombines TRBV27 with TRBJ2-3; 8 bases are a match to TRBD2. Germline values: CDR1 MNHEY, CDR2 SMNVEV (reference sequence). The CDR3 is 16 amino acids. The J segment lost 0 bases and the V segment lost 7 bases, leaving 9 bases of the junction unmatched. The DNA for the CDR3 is TGTGCCAGCACTCCCGGGGGGGCACCTAGCACAGATACGCAGTATTTT. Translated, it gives CASTPGGAPSTDTQYF.

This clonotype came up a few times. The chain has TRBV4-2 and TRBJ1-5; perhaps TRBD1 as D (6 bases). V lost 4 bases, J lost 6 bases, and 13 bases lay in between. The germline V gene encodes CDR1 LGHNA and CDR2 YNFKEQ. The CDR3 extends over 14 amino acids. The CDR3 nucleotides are TGTGCCAGCAGCCGTGACGGGGGGCCTCAGCCCCAGCATTTT. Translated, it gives CASSRDGGPQPQHF.

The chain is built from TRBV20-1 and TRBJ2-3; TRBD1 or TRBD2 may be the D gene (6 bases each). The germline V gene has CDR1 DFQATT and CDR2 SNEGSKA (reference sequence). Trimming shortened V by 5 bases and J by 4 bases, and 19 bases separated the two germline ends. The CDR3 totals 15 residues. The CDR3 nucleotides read TGCAGTGCTCCCCCGGGTGACGGGGGCGCAGATACGCAGTATTTT. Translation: CSAPPGDGGADTQYF.

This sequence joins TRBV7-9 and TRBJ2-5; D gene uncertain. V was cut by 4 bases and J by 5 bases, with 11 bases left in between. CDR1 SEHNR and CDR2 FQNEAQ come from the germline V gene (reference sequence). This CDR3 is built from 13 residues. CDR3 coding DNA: TGTGCCAGCAGCTCCCCCGCCGCCGAGACCCAGTACTTC. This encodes CASSSPAAETQYF. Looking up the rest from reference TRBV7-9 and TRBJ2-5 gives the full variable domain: DTGVSQNPRHKITKRGQNVTFRCDPISEHNRLYWYRQTLGQGPEFLTYFQNEAQLEKSRLLSDRFSAERPKGSFSTLEIQRTEQGDSAMYLCASSSPAAETQYFGPGTRLLVL.

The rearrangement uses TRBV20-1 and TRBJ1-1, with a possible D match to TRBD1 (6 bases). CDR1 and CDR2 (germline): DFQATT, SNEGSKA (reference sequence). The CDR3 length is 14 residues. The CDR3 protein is CGTSKGGPNTEAFF. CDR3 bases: TGCGGCACCTCTAAGGGGGGCCCGAACACTGAAGCTTTCTTT.

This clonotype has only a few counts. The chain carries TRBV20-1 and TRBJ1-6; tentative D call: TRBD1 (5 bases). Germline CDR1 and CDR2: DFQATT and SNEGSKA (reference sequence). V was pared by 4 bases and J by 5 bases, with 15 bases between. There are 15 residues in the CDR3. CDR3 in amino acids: CSAISPTDDNSPLHF. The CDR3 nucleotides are TGCAGTGCTATATCCCCGACAGATGATAATTCACCCCTCCACTTT.

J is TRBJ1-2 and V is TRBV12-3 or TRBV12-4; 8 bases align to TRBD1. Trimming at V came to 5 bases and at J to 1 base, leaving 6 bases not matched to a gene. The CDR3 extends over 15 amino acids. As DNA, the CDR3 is TGTGCCAGCAGTGGGGACAGGCGTCTTAACTATGGCTACACCTTC. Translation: CASSGDRRLNYGYTF.

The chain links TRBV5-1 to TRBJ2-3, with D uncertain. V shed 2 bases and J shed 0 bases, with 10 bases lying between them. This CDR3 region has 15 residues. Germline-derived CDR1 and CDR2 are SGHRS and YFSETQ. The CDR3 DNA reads TGCGCCAGCAGCTTAAGAGATGCTAGCACAGATACGCAGTATTTT. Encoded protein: CASSLRDASTDTQYF.

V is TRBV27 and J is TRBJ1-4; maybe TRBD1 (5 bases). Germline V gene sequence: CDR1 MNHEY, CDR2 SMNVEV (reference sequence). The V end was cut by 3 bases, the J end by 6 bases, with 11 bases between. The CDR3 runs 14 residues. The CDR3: CASSLGGVHEKLFF. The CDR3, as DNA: TGTGCCAGCAGTTTGGGGGGGGTCCATGAAAAACTGTTTTTT.

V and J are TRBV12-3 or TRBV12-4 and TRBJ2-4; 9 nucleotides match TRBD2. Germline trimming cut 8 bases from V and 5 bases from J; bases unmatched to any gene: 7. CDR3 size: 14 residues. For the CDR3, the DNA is TGTGCCAGCCGACCTGCGGGAGGGCAAAACATTCAGTACTTC. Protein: CASRPAGGQNIQYF.

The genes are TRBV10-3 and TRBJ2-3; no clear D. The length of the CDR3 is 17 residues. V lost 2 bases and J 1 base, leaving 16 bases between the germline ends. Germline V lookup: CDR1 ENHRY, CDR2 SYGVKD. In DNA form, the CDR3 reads TGTGCCATCAGTGAGGGTTTAGGAATGCTGGGCACAGATACGCAGTATTTT. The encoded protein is CAISEGLGMLGTDTQYF.